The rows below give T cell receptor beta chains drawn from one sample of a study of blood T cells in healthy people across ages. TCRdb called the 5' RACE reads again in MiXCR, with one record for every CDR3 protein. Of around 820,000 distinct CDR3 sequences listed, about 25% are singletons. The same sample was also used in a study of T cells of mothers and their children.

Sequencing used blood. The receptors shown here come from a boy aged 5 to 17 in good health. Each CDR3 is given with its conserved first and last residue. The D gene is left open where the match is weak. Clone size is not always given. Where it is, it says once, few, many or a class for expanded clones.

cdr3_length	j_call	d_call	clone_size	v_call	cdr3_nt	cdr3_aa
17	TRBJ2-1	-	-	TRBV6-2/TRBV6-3	TGTGCCAGCACTAGTCCCGGCCTGACCGACGTGCACAATGAGCAGTTCTTC	CASTSPGLTDVHNEQFF
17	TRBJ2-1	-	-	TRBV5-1	TGCGCCAGCAGCTTAGGAGTGGGGGACCCAACCTACAATGAGCAGTTCTTC	CASSLGVGDPTYNEQFF
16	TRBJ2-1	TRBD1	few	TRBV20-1	TGCAGTGCCAAGAGGGGACAGGGGTTTTCCGGCAATGAGCAGTTCTTC	CSAKRGQGFSGNEQFF
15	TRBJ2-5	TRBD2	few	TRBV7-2	TGTGCCAGCAGCTGGGGGGGGACCGTCCAAGAGACCCAGTACTTC	CASSWGGTVQETQYF
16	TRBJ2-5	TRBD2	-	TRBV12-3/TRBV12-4	TGTGCCAGCAGTTTCGGTCGGGCGGGGGGTCAAGAGACCCAGTACTTC	CASSFGRAGGQETQYF
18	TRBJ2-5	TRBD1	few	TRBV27	TGTGCCAGCAGTTTCGACAGGGGGCGTTCGGATGGGCCCGTGACCCAGTACTTC	CASSFDRGRSDGPVTQYF
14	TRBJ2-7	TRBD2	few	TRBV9	TGTGCCAGCAGCGTAGCCGGGGAGGGCTACGAGCAGTACTTC	CASSVAGEGYEQYF
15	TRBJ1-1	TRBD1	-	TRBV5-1	TGCGCCGGCAGCGAGACAGGGTACGTGAACACTGAAGCTTTCTTT	CAGSETGYVNTEAFF
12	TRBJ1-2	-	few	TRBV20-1	TGCAGTGCTAAAGGAGCTAACTATGGCTACACCTTC	CSAKGANYGYTF
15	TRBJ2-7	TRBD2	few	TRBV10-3	TGTGCCATCAGTGATGGAGGGAGGGGAGCTTACGAGCAGTACTTC	CAISDGGRGAYEQYF
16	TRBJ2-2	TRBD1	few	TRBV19	TGTGCCAGTAGTATTCTGAGACAGGGAAACACCGGGGAGCTGTTTTTT	CASSILRQGNTGELFF
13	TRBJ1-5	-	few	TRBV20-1	TGCAGTGCGAACGCGAGGGGGGATCAGCCCCAGCATTTT	CSANARGDQPQHF
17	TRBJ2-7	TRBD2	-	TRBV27	TGTGCCAGCAGTCCCCCGGGGGTAGCGGGTAACTCCTACGAGCAGTACTTC	CASSPPGVAGNSYEQYF
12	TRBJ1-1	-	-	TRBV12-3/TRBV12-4	TGTGCCAGCAGGATTGAGGGCACTGAAGCTTTCTTT	CASRIEGTEAFF
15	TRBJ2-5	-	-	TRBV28	TGTGCCAGCAGTTTATCGGCAGGTTTCCAAGAGACCCAGTACTTC	CASSLSAGFQETQYF
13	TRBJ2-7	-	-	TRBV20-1	TGCAGTGCTAGTGTGGGCCGATACTACGAGCAGTACTTC	CSASVGRYYEQYF
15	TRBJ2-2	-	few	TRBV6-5	TGTGCCAGCAGTTATAGGACAGCAAACACCGGGGAGCTGTTTTTT	CASSYRTANTGELFF
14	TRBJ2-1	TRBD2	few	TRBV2	TGTGCCAGCAGTGATATAACGGGGGGAAATGAGCAGTTCTTC	CASSDITGGNEQFF
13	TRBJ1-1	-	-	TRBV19	TGTGCCAGTACCCCAGGGATGAACACTGAAGCTTTCTTT	CASTPGMNTEAFF
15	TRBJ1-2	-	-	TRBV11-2	TGTGCCAGCAGCTCCCGGGACGGAGTCTTATATGGCTACACCTTC	CASSSRDGVLYGYTF
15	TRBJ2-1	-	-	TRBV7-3	TGTGCCAGCAGCTTACTAGACTCGTCCTACAATGAGCAGTTCTTC	CASSLLDSSYNEQFF
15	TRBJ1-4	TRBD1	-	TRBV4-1	TGCGCCAGCAGCCTTATTCCGGGACAGGGTGAAAAACTGTTTTTT	CASSLIPGQGEKLFF
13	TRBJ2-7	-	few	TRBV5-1	TGCGCCAGCAGCTGGGGTATAGACAGCGAGCAGTACTTC	CASSWGIDSEQYF
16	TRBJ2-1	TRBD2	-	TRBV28	TGTGCCAGCACTCTGGGACTAGCGGGCTCCTACAATGAGCAGTTCTTC	CASTLGLAGSYNEQFF
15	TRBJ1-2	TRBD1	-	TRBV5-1	TGCGCCAGCGGATACTGGGGGCCTACAGGGGAAGGCTACACCTTC	CASGYWGPTGEGYTF
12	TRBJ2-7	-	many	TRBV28	TGTGCCAGCAGAACTAGAACCTACGAGCAGTACTTC	CASRTRTYEQYF
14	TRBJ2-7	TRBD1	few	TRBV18	TGTGCCAGCTCTCCCGGGACAGAGTTCTACGAGCAGTACTTC	CASSPGTEFYEQYF
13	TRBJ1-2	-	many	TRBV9	TGTGCCAGCAGCCTGACAACTAACTATGGCTACACCTTC	CASSLTTNYGYTF
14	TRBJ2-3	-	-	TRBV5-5	TGTGCCAGCACCTTGACCATTCCCACAGATACGCAGTATTTT	CASTLTIPTDTQYF